These 20 T cell receptor beta chains were sequenced from one sample in a study of T cell responses to AZD1222 COVID-19 vaccine. TCRdb keeps only in-frame clones here, not all; method: immunoSEQ multiplex PCR. The sample carries 150,000 to 200,000 clones, about 89% recorded once. Sample: peripheral blood, taken 28 days after the second AZD1222 dose. These TCRs come from an adult who received the AZD1222 COVID-19 vaccine.

The rearrangement links TRBV7-3 to TRBJ2-1, with 11 bases lining up with TRBD1. The V and J ends lost 5 bases and 5 bases, in that order; junction bases with no gene match: 5. The germline V gene has CDR1 SGHTA and CDR2 FQGTGA. The CDR3 consists of 15 residues. The CDR3 sequence: CASSLGTGGHNEQFF. CDR3 coding DNA: TGTGCCAGCAGCCTAGGGACAGGGGGTCACAATGAGCAGTTCTTC. Using reference TRBV7-3 and TRBJ2-1 for the parts outside the CDR3, the full variable domain is GAGVSQTPSNKVTEKGKYVELRCDPISGHTALYWYRQSLGQGPEFLIYFQGTGAADDSGLPNDRFFAVRPEGSVSTLKIQRTERGDSAVYLCASSLGTGGHNEQFFGPGTRLTVL.

This clone was observed a single time. The J gene is TRBJ2-6, the V gene TRBV7-9, with TRBD2 identical over 7 bases. Germline V lookup: CDR1 SEHNR, CDR2 FQNEAQ (reference sequence). The CDR3 length is 16 residues. J gave up 4 bases and V 0 bases, and 3 bases lay outside the gene matches. The CDR3 DNA follows: TGTGCCAGCAGCTTAGCGGGAGGGTACGGGGCCAACGTCCTGACTTTC. It is translated as CASSLAGGYGANVLTF.

This rearrangement joins TRBV4-1 to TRBJ1-2, with 11 bases fitting TRBD1. V shed 4 bases, J shed 4 bases, and the junction held 8 bases outside the gene matches. The CDR3 covers 16 residues. The germline V gene encodes CDR1 MGHRA and CDR2 YSYEKL. The CDR3 DNA is TGCGCCAGCAGCCGAGGCCGGGACAGGGGGATCTATGGCTACACCTTC. This sequence encodes CASSRGRDRGIYGYTF.

The chain couples TRBV5-6 to TRBJ2-7; 8 bases fit TRBD2. The CDR3 length is 14 residues. Per the germline V gene, CDR1 is SGHDT and CDR2 is YYEEEE. V lost 4 bases, J lost 4 bases, and 7 bases stayed unmatched. The CDR3 coding sequence is TGTGCCAGCAGCCGTAGCGGGGCGTTATACGAGCAGTACTTC. Encoded protein: CASSRSGALYEQYF.

This clone was seen only once. The CDR3 spells CASSSGQGDQYF. CDR3 nucleotide sequence: TGTGCCAGCAGTTCCGGGCAAGGGGACCAGTACTTC. The V and J genes are TRBV6-2 or TRBV6-3 and TRBJ2-4; D might be TRBD1 or TRBD2, each matching 5 bases. The CDR3 runs to 12 residues. Between the trimmed V and J ends, which lost 4 bases and 13 bases, there was a span of 14 bases. The germline CDR1 and CDR2 sequences are MNHEY and SVGEGT.

The rearrangement joins TRBV7-3 to TRBJ1-2; TRBD1 aligns across 11 bases. The CDR3 is made up of 16 amino acids. J gave up 5 bases and V 5 bases, and 10 bases lay outside the gene matches. The germline V gene has CDR1 SGHTA and CDR2 FQGTGA. CDR3 DNA: TGTGCCAGCAGCCTGGGCGGACAGGGGGCGGGATATGGCTACACCTTC. This codes for CASSLGGQGAGYGYTF.

V and J are TRBV4-1 and TRBJ1-2; TRBD1 agrees at 8 bases. The CDR3 is made up of 14 amino acids. CDR1 is MGHRA, CDR2 YSYEKL, per germline. Unmatched junction bases numbered 10, after V lost 5 bases and J lost 8 bases. The CDR3 is CASSVAQGAGGYTF. The CDR3 DNA follows: TGCGCCAGCAGCGTAGCCCAGGGGGCAGGGGGCTACACCTTC.

V usage is TRBV7-6 and J usage is TRBJ2-1, with TRBD2 identical over 8 bases. From germline, CDR1 is SGHVS and CDR2 FNYEAQ. CDR3 length: 14 residues. V trimming: 3 bases; J trimming: 5 bases; junction bases outside the gene matches: 3. The chain's CDR3 is CASSFSGSHNEQFF. In DNA, the CDR3 is TGTGCCAGCAGCTTCAGCGGGAGTCACAATGAGCAGTTCTTC.

This rearrangement joins TRBV9 to TRBJ1-5, with a weak D call TRBD1 (5 bases). CDR1 SGDLS and CDR2 YYNGEE come from the germline V gene. Between the trimmed V and J ends, which lost 0 bases and 6 bases, there was a span of 7 bases. This CDR3 has 13 residues. The CDR3, as DNA: TGTGCCAGCAGCGTAGGTCAGGGTCAGCCCCAGCATTTT. Translation: CASSVGQGQPQHF.

This chain connects TRBV7-2 to TRBJ1-1; TRBD1 might be the D (5 bases). The CDR3 sequence is 15 residues long. V dropped 0 bases and J dropped 5 bases, with 13 bases sitting between them. Germline CDR1 and CDR2: SGHTA and FQGNSA. The DNA for the CDR3 is TGTGCCAGCAGCTTAGCGGGAGGGGCGGGAACTGAAGCTTTCTTT. Translating gives CASSLAGGAGTEAFF.

The CDR3 protein is CASSDFPGVTEDVATNEKLFF. The DNA of the CDR3 is TGCGCCAGCAGTGACTTCCCCGGGGTGACAGAGGACGTTGCAACTAATGAAAAACTGTTTTTT. The rearrangement joins TRBV10-2 to TRBJ1-4; perhaps TRBD1 as D (5 bases). Germline V lookup: CDR1 WSHSY, CDR2 SAAADI. V was shortened by 3 bases and J by 0 bases, with 26 bases between the two germline ends. The CDR3 spans 21 residues.

The chain has TRBV19 and TRBJ2-1; 10 bases align to TRBD2. Per the germline V gene, CDR1 is LNHDA and CDR2 is SQIVND (reference sequence). Trimming cost V 6 bases and J 4 bases; bases outside gene matches: 6. The CDR3 sequence is 15 residues long. CDR3 nucleotides: TGTGCCAGTAGCCCTAGCGGGGGCCGATACAATGAGCAGTTCTTC. Protein sequence: CASSPSGGRYNEQFF. Looking up the rest from reference TRBV19 and TRBJ2-1 gives the full variable domain: DGGITQSPKYLFRKEGQNVTLSCEQNLNHDAMYWYRQDPGQGLRLIYYSQIVNDFQKGDIAEGYSVSREKKESFPLTVTSAQKNPTAFYLCASSPSGGRYNEQFFGPGTRLTVL.

This rearrangement joins TRBV29-1 to TRBJ1-1; D may be TRBD1 (6 bases). Between the trimmed V and J ends, which lost 7 bases and 7 bases, there was a span of 25 bases. This CDR3 has 15 amino acids. Germline loops: CDR1 SQVTM, CDR2 ANQGSEA. The CDR3 spells CSGGIYRGANNEAFF. As DNA, the CDR3 is TGCAGCGGAGGAATTTACCGGGGGGCGAATAATGAAGCTTTCTTT.

The rearrangement joins TRBV19 to TRBJ1-4; 8 bases are a match to TRBD1. The V gene's germline CDR1 is LNHDA and CDR2 SQIVND (reference sequence). Trimming took 5 bases from V and 5 from J; bases not matched to a gene: 4. This CDR3 has 14 amino acids. The CDR3 here is CASSGQGPNEKLFF. The CDR3 region has the DNA TGTGCCAGTAGTGGACAGGGTCCGAATGAAAAACTGTTTTTT.

The gene calls are TRBV3-1 (or the pseudogene TRBV3-2) and TRBJ2-6; D may be TRBD2 (7 bases). V shed 7 bases and J shed 3 bases, with 16 bases lying between them. Germline lookup yields CDR1 LGHDT and CDR2 YNNKEL (reference sequence). The CDR3 runs to 16 residues. DNA for the CDR3: TGTGCCAGCAAGGGTACGGGGGGCCTTGGGGCCAACGTCCTGACTTTC. This codes for CASKGTGGLGANVLTF.

This clone was observed a few times. The identical CDR3 is also encoded by other nucleotide sequences in the sample. This rearrangement joins TRBV12-3 or TRBV12-4 to TRBJ1-1; D remains ambiguous. This CDR3 spans 13 amino acids. Trimming cost V 2 bases and J 2 bases, with 6 bases left between them. The CDR3 loop reads CASSLWRNTEAFF. For the CDR3, the DNA is TGTGCCAGCAGTTTATGGAGAAACACTGAAGCTTTCTTT.

The chain combines TRBV5-6 with TRBJ2-3, with D possibly TRBD1 on 7 matching bases. Germline CDR1 and CDR2: SGHDT and YYEEEE. The CDR3 runs to 15 residues. V shed 2 bases and J shed 2 bases, with 12 bases lying between them. The CDR3 protein is CASSFAGGNTDTQYF. The CDR3 DNA sequence: TGTGCCAGCAGCTTTGCAGGGGGGAACACAGATACGCAGTATTTT. Variable domain in full (rest from reference TRBV5-6 and TRBJ2-3): DAGVTQSPTHLIKTRGQQVTLRCSPKSGHDTVSWYQQALGQGPQFIFQYYEEEERQRGNFPDRFSGHQFPNYSSELNVNALLLGDSALYLCASSFAGGNTDTQYFGPGTRLTVL.

The rearrangement links TRBV3-1 (or the pseudogene TRBV3-2) to TRBJ2-3, with D perhaps being TRBD1 or TRBD2 (6 bases each). Germline CDR1 LGHDT, CDR2 YNNKEL (reference sequence). The CDR3 has 21 amino acids. V was pared by 7 bases and J by 2 bases, with 34 bases between. CDR3 region: CASTLSRRGTLGRGDTDTQYF. CDR3 in DNA: TGTGCCAGCACCCTTTCGAGGAGGGGGACGTTAGGGCGGGGTGACACAGATACGCAGTATTTT.

This chain joins TRBV6-5 and TRBJ2-7, with TRBD2 matching 9 bases. This CDR3 has 13 residues. Germline-derived CDR1 and CDR2 are MNHEY and SVGAGI. V was clipped by 5 bases and J by 4 bases; unmatched bases: 3. CDR3 amino acids: CASSSGRMYEQYF. CDR3 bases: TGTGCCAGCAGTAGCGGGAGGATGTACGAGCAGTACTTC.

V gene TRBV7-2 combines with J gene TRBJ2-2; 8 positions match TRBD2. Germline-derived CDR1 and CDR2 are SGHTA and FQGNSA. This CDR3 has 15 residues. The trim removed 6 bases at V and 4 bases at J, leaving 7 bases unmatched. The DNA of the CDR3 is TGTGCCAGCAGATCCGGGACTAGGGGCACCGGGGAGCTGTTTTTT. This encodes CASRSGTRGTGELFF. Full variable domain (outside the CDR3, taken from reference TRBV7-2 and TRBJ2-2): GAGVSQSPSNKVTEKGKDVELRCDPISGHTALYWYRQSLGQGLEFLIYFQGNSAPDKSGLPSDRFSAERTGGSVSTLTIQRTQQEDSAVYLCASRSGTRGTGELFFGEGSRLTVL.